These 12 T cell receptor beta chains share one sample of origin, sequenced in a study of blood T cell repertoires in COVID-19. This table comes from immunoSEQ multiplex PCR, and its TCRdb copy is limited to in-frame clones, with some not included. The sample holds 50,000 to 75,000 clones, approximately 79% seen once. Source material: peripheral blood. These receptors came from an elderly woman with active or convalescent COVID-19.

This clone was found a few times. This chain links TRBV6-2 or TRBV6-3 with TRBJ2-3, with D tentatively TRBD1 (6 bases). The CDR3 loop spans 16 amino acids. Germline V gene lookup returns CDR1 MNHEY and CDR2 SVGEGT. V was shortened by 2 bases and J by 2 bases, with 14 bases between the two germline ends. CDR3 nucleotide sequence: TGTGCCAGCAGTTACACGGACAGTGGGATCACAGATACGCAGTATTTT. Residues: CASSYTDSGITDTQYF.

This clone came up once. The CDR3 region is CASSRRDIASTDTQYF. The DNA of the CDR3 is TGTGCCAGCAGCAGACGGGACATCGCGAGCACAGATACGCAGTATTTT. V gene TRBV5-8 combines with J gene TRBJ2-3; a weak D match, TRBD1 (6 bases). Germline loops: CDR1 SGHTS, CDR2 YDEGEE. The CDR3 covers 16 residues. Trimming removed 4 bases at V and 0 bases at J, with 15 bases between.

This chain connects TRBV10-1 to TRBJ2-3; D is unresolved. V was shortened by 9 bases and J by 0 bases, with 16 bases between the two germline ends. Germline CDR1 WNHNN, CDR2 SYGVQD (reference sequence). This CDR3 is built from 15 residues. This chain's CDR3 is CASLTPTTSTDTQYF. The CDR3 DNA reads as TGCGCCAGTCTAACTCCTACCACCAGCACAGATACGCAGTATTTT.

This clone was seen just once. The chain carries TRBV9 and TRBJ1-4, with a tentative D call TRBD1 (5 bases). Germline loops: CDR1 SGDLS, CDR2 YYNGEE. The CDR3 contains 14 residues. V dropped 4 bases and J dropped 6 bases, with 13 bases sitting between them. The CDR3 here is CASSLGRADEKLFF. DNA of the CDR3: TGTGCCAGCAGCCTCGGCAGGGCGGATGAAAAACTGTTTTTT.

The chain links TRBV11-2 to TRBJ2-3; 11 bases agree with TRBD2. Germline-derived CDR1 and CDR2 are SGHAT and FQNNGV. This CDR3 spans 15 amino acids. The V gene end was trimmed by 6 bases and the J gene end by 4 bases; junction bases not matched to a gene: 6. The CDR3 here is CASRYSGGAPDTQYF. The CDR3, as DNA: TGTGCCAGCAGATATAGCGGGGGGGCCCCAGATACGCAGTATTTT.

This clone occurred a few times. Other DNA sequences in the sample encode the same CDR3. V and J are TRBV5-1 and TRBJ1-5; TRBD1 matches at 9 bases. Germline V CDR1 and CDR2: SGHRS, YFSETQ. The CDR3 has 16 amino acids. The V and J ends lost 3 bases and 2 bases, in that order; junction bases with no gene match: 6. In nucleotides, the CDR3 is TGCGCCAGCAGCTGGGGGGACAGGGAAGGCAATCAGCCCCAGCATTTT. Translating gives CASSWGDREGNQPQHF. Full variable domain (outside the CDR3, taken from reference TRBV5-1 and TRBJ1-5): KAGVTQTPRYLIKTRGQQVTLSCSPISGHRSVSWYQQTPGQGLQFLFEYFSETQRNKGNFPGRFSGRQFSNSRSEMNVSTLELGDSALYLCASSWGDREGNQPQHFGDGTRLSIL.

The chain links TRBV4-2 to TRBJ2-2; maybe TRBD1 (5 bases). With 0 bases removed from V and 4 bases from J, the gap between germline ends came to 9 bases. Germline CDR1 LGHNA, CDR2 YNFKEQ. This CDR3 comprises 15 residues. The CDR3 DNA reads TGTGCCAGCAGCCAAGATTGGGGCTCCACCGGGGAGCTGTTTTTT. Its translation is CASSQDWGSTGELFF.

J is TRBJ2-5 and V is TRBV5-4, with unresolved D. Germline V gives CDR1 SGHNT, CDR2 YYREEE (reference sequence). Trimming removed 0 bases from V and 1 base from J, with 4 bases in between. The length of the CDR3 is 13 residues. In DNA, the CDR3 is TGTGCCAGCAGCTTGGTGGCCCAAGAGACCCAGTACTTC. This sequence encodes CASSLVAQETQYF.

V usage is TRBV11-2 and J usage is TRBJ2-1; weak D call: TRBD2 (5 bases). The germline V gene encodes CDR1 SGHAT and CDR2 FQNNGV. The CDR3 is 16 residues long. The V gene lost 5 bases and the J gene lost 0 bases, with 14 bases spanning the gap. As DNA, the CDR3 is TGTGCCAGCAGCCGTTTTTTGGGGAGCTCCTACAATGAGCAGTTCTTC. Translated, it gives CASSRFLGSSYNEQFF.

V usage is TRBV30 and J usage is TRBJ1-2; 11 bases agree with TRBD1. This CDR3 is built from 15 residues. The germline gives CDR1 GTSNPN, CDR2 SVGIG (reference sequence). Trimming took 2 bases from V and 2 from J; bases not matched to a gene: 4. CDR3 protein: CAWSHGTGGNYGYTF. The CDR3 nucleotides read TGTGCCTGGAGTCATGGGACAGGGGGGAACTATGGCTACACCTTC. Using reference TRBV30 and TRBJ1-2 for the parts outside the CDR3, the full variable domain is SQTIHQWPATLVQPVGSPLSLECTVEGTSNPNLYWYRQAAGRGLQLLFYSVGIGQISSEVPQNLSASRPQDRQFILSSKKLLLSDSGFYLCAWSHGTGGNYGYTFGSGTRLTVV.

V and J are TRBV3-1 (or the pseudogene TRBV3-2) and TRBJ2-5, with TRBD1 matching 9 bases. This CDR3 spans 12 amino acids. CDR1 and CDR2 (germline): LGHDT, YNNKEL (reference sequence). Trimming removed 4 bases from V and 12 bases from J; junction bases left unmatched: 6. The DNA of the CDR3 is TGTGCCAGCAGCCGGGACAGGGTGTTAAAGTACTTC. Encoded protein: CASSRDRVLKYF.

This chain joins TRBV5-5 and TRBJ1-2; a weak D match, TRBD1 (6 bases). CDR1 and CDR2 (germline): SGHKS, YYEKEE (reference sequence). V lost 4 bases and J lost 4, with 11 bases in between. There are 13 residues in the CDR3. CDR3 residues: CASSPGQPYGYTF. The CDR3, as DNA: TGTGCCAGCAGCCCCGGACAGCCCTATGGCTACACCTTC. The full variable domain, completed using reference TRBV5-5 and TRBJ1-2, is DAGVTQSPTHLIKTRGQQVTLRCSPISGHKSVSWYQQVLGQGPQFIFQYYEKEERGRGNFPDRFSARQFPNYSSELNVNALLLGDSALYLCASSPGQPYGYTFGSGTRLTVV.